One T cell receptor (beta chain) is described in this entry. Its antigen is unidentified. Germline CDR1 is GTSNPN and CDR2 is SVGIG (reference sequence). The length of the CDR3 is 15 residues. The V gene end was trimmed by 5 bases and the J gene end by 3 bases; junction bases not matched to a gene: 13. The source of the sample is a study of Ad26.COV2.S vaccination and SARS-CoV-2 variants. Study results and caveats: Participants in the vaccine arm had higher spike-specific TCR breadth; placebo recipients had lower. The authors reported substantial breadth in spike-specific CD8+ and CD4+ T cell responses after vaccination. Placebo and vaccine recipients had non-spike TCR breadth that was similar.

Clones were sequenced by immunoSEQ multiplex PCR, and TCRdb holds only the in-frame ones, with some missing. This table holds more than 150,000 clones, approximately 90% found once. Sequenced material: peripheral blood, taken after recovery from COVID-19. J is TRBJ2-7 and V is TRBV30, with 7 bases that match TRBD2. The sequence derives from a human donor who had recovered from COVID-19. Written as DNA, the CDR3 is TGTGCCTGGCCCCTCGAGGGAGGGGCCGGCTACGAGCAGTACTTC. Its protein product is CAWPLEGGAGYEQYF.